This T cell receptor (beta chain) was identified during a study of blood T cell repertoires in COVID-19. Trimming stripped 6 bases from V and 0 bases from J, with 17 bases between. Germline assignment: CDR1 SEHNR and CDR2 FQNEAQ (reference sequence). The CDR3 is 16 amino acids. In the case of this clone: The sample has other DNA sequences that encode this CDR3 too.

The data were produced by immunoSEQ multiplex PCR, yet TCRdb's version contains in-frame clones alone and is incomplete. The sample contains some 120,000 clones, about 84% of which appear only once. The source material was peripheral blood. The TCR was taken from a woman in her fifties or sixties with acute or convalescent COVID-19. The rearrangement uses TRBV7-9 and TRBJ1-2; tentative D call: TRBD1 (5 bases). CDR3 sequence (DNA): TGTGCCAGCAGACACGATGACAGCGTTACTAACTATGGCTACACCTTC. This codes for CASRHDDSVTNYGYTF. The full variable domain, its missing parts supplied by reference TRBV7-9 and TRBJ1-2, is DTGVSQNPRHKITKRGQNVTFRCDPISEHNRLYWYRQTLGQGPEFLTYFQNEAQLEKSRLLSDRFSAERPKGSFSTLEIQRTEQGDSAMYLCASRHDDSVTNYGYTFGSGTRLTVV.